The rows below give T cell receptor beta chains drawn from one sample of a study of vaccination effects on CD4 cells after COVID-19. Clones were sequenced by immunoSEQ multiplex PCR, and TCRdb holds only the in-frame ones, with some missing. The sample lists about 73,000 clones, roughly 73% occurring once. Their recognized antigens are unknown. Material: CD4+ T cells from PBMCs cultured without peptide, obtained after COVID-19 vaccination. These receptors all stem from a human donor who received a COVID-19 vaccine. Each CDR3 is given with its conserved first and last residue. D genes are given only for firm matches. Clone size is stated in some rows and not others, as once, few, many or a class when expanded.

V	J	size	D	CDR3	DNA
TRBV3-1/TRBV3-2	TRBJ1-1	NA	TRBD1	CASSLRDRDTEAFF	TGTGCCAGCAGCCTCCGGGACAGAGACACTGAAGCTTTCTTT
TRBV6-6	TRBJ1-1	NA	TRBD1	CASSYSFTVQGEAFF	TGTGCCAGCAGTTACTCCTTTACCGTACAGGGGGAAGCTTTCTTT
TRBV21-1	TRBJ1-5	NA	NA	CASSILASGNQPQHF	TGTGCCAGCAGCATTCTGGCTTCGGGCAATCAGCCCCAGCATTTT
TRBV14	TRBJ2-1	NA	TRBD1	CASSQDRPGQGGYNEQFF	TGTGCCAGCAGCCAAGACCGGCCGGGACAGGGGGGCTACAATGAGCAGTTCTTC
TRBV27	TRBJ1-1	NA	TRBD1	CASSSGQNVAEAFF	TGTGCCAGCAGTTCGGGACAGAACGTTGCTGAAGCTTTCTTT
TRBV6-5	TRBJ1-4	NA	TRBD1	CASSYTRDRGEKLFF	TGTGCCAGCAGTTACACCCGGGACAGGGGTGAAAAACTGTTTTTT
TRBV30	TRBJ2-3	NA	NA	CAWTYLEGRARGNTQYF	TGTGCCTGGACCTACCTGGAGGGAAGGGCTCGGGGGAATACGCAGTATTTT
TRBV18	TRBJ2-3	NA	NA	CASSPGGAGADTQYF	TGTGCCAGCTCACCAGGCGGGGCGGGTGCAGATACGCAGTATTTT
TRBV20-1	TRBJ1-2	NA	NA	CSGGADYGYTF	TGCAGCGGGGGGGCTGACTATGGCTACACCTTC
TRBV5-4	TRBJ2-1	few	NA	CASSLTGFGNEQFF	TGTGCCAGCAGCTTGACAGGGTTCGGGAATGAGCAGTTCTTC
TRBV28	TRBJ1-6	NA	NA	CASRNSFPRVDRNSPLHF	TGTGCCAGCAGAAACTCCTTTCCAAGGGTGGATCGCAATTCACCCCTCCACTTT
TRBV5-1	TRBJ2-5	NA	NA	CASSLGQFGETQYF	TGCGCCAGCAGCTTGGGACAGTTTGGAGAGACCCAGTACTTC
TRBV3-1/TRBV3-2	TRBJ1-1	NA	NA	CASRGGTEAFF	TGTGCCAGCAGGGGTGGGACTGAAGCTTTCTTT
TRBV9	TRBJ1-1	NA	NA	CASSAQPQGNSEAFF	TGTGCCAGCAGCGCACAACCCCAGGGAAACTCTGAAGCTTTCTTT
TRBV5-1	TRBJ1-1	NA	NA	CASSPGGPQGTEAFF	TGCGCCAGCAGCCCGGGGGGCCCCCAAGGTACTGAAGCTTTCTTT
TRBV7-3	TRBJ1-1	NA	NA	CASSLNGGRAFF	TGTGCCAGCAGCTTAAACGGGGGGCGAGCTTTCTTT
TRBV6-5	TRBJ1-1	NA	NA	CASNDWKNTEAFF	TGTGCCAGCAACGATTGGAAGAACACTGAAGCTTTCTTT
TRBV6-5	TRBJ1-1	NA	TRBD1	CATRQGSMNTEAFF	TGTGCCACTCGACAGGGGTCCATGAACACTGAAGCTTTCTTT
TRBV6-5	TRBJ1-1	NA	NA	CASQTWGTEAFF	TGTGCCAGCCAGACTTGGGGGACTGAAGCTTTCTTT
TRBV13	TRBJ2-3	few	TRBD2	CASSPLAGSTDTQYF	TGTGCCAGCAGCCCCTTAGCGGGGAGCACAGATACGCAGTATTTT
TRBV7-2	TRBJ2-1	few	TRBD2	CASAIAGGNNEQFF	TGTGCCAGCGCCATAGCGGGGGGAAATAATGAGCAGTTCTTC
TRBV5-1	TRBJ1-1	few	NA	CASSPEGVNTEAFF	TGCGCCAGCAGTCCAGAGGGGGTGAACACTGAAGCTTTCTTT
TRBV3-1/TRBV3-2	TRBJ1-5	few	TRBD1	CASSRSTGGASQPQHF	TGTGCCAGCAGCCGGTCGACAGGGGGAGCGAGTCAGCCCCAGCATTTT
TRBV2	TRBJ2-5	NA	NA	CASTETQYF	TGTGCCAGCACGGAGACCCAGTACTTC
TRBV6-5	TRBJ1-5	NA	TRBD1	CASSQRDRGQPQHF	TGTGCCAGCAGTCAACGAGACAGGGGCCAGCCCCAGCATTTT
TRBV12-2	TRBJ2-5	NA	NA	CASRSTPGQGAFETQYF	TGTGCAAGTCGCTCAACTCCGGGACAGGGTGCATTTGAGACCCAGTACTTC
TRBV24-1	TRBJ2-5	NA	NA	CATSDHRSSQETQYF	TGTGCCACCAGTGACCACCGGTCTAGCCAAGAGACCCAGTACTTC
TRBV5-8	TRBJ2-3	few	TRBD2	CASPTSGGADTQYF	TGTGCCAGTCCTACTAGCGGGGGCGCAGATACGCAGTATTTT
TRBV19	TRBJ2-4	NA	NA	CAARAPGANIQYF	TGTGCCGCGAGAGCGCCAGGGGCAAACATTCAGTACTTC
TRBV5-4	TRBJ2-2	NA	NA	CASSHDSTGELFF	TGTGCCAGCAGCCATGACAGCACCGGGGAGCTGTTTTTT
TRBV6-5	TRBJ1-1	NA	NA	CASSFFRVSSTEAFF	TGTGCCAGCAGTTTTTTCAGGGTATCGAGCACTGAAGCTTTCTTT
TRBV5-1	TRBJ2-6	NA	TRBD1	CASSFRDRAGANVLTF	TGCGCCAGCAGCTTCCGGGACAGGGCTGGGGCCAACGTCCTGACTTTC
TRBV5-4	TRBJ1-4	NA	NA	CASSLVRGGTNEKLFF	TGTGCCAGCAGCTTGGTTCGGGGTGGCACTAATGAAAAACTGTTTTTT
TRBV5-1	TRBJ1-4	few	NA	CASSFGTNNEKLFF	TGCGCCAGCAGCTTCGGGACGAATAATGAAAAACTGTTTTTT
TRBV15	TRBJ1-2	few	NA	CATSRVGGYGYTF	TGTGCCACCAGCAGAGTCGGGGGGTATGGCTACACCTTC
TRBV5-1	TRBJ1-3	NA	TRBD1	CASSSNRGLSSGNTIYF	TGCGCCAGCAGCTCTAACAGGGGCTTAAGCTCTGGAAACACCATATATTTT
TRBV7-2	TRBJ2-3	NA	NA	CASSSYLSTDTQYF	TGTGCCAGCAGCTCGTACCTGAGCACAGATACGCAGTATTTT
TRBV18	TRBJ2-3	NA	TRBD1	CASSPPGAGGLTDTQYF	TGTGCCAGCTCGCCCCCCGGGGCAGGGGGCCTGACAGATACGCAGTATTTT
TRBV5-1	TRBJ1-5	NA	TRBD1	CASRPGQGYQPQHF	TGCGCCAGCAGACCCGGACAGGGTTATCAGCCCCAGCATTTT
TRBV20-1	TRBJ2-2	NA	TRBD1	CSASRQGAVDTGELFF	TGCAGTGCTAGTAGACAGGGGGCCGTTGACACCGGGGAGCTGTTTTTT
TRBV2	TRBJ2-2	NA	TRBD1	CASGQGANTGELFF	TGTGCCAGCGGACAGGGGGCGAACACCGGGGAGCTGTTTTTT
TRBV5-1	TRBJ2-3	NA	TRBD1	CASSTDRGADTQYF	TGCGCCAGCAGCACCGACAGGGGCGCAGATACGCAGTATTTT
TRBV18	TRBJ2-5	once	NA	CASSPARYQETQYF	TGTGCCAGCTCACCGGCCAGGTACCAAGAGACCCAGTACTTC
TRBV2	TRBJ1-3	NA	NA	CASSDQGPNSGNTIYF	TGTGCCAGCAGTGATCAGGGGCCCAACTCTGGAAACACCATATATTTT
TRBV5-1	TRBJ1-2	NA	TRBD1	CASSTTGTGGDYGYTF	TGCGCCAGCAGCACTACCGGGACAGGGGGCGACTATGGCTACACCTTC
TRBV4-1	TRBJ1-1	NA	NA	CASTRTGGNTEAFF	TGCGCCAGCACCCGAACGGGAGGGAACACTGAAGCTTTCTTT
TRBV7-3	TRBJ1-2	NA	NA	CASSTKTGDGYTF	TGTGCCAGCAGCACCAAGACAGGTGATGGCTACACCTTC
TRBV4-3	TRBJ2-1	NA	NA	CASSPRGRAYNEQFF	TGCGCCAGCAGCCCCCGCGGCAGGGCCTACAATGAGCAGTTCTTC